The 7 T cell receptor beta chains presented below share a single source sample, sequenced in a study of T cells in narcolepsy. Method: immunoSEQ multiplex PCR; TCRdb's copy keeps in-frame clones and lacks some. The sample contains tens of thousands of clones, around 88% of which appear only once. Source material: CD45RA- memory CD4+ T cells from PBMCs. These receptors were obtained from a human donor with narcolepsy.

The chain couples TRBV6-5 to TRBJ1-1; no reliable D call. Per the germline V gene, CDR1 is MNHEY and CDR2 is SVGAGI. The germline V and J ends were trimmed by 5 bases and 3 bases, with 10 bases remaining between them. CDR3 length: 13 amino acids. The CDR3 DNA reads as TGTGCCAGCAGTGAAGCCCGCTACACTGAAGCTTTCTTT. Its protein is CASSEARYTEAFF.

This clone occurred once. This rearrangement joins TRBV6-1 to TRBJ2-7; 8 bases agree with TRBD1. The CDR3 loop spans 14 amino acids. CDR1 MNHNS and CDR2 SASEGT come from the germline V gene. V trimming: 4 bases; J trimming: 5 bases; junction bases outside the gene matches: 7. The CDR3 DNA reads as TGTGCCAGCAGTGTAACGGACAGGGCCCACGAGCAGTACTTC. Amino acid sequence: CASSVTDRAHEQYF.

Comments on this clone: Different DNA sequences within this sample yield the same CDR3. The gene calls are TRBV16 and TRBJ1-1, with D hard to call. The V and J ends lost 0 bases and 9 bases respectively, with 14 bases between them. There are 14 residues in the CDR3. Germline V CDR1 and CDR2: KGHSY, FQNENV. The CDR3 DNA reads TGTGCCAGCAGCCAATCCGCAGGTGAGCAAAAAGCTTTCTTT. This codes for CASSQSAGEQKAFF. Full variable domain (missing parts from reference TRBV16 and TRBJ1-1): GEEVAQTPKHLVRGEGQKAKLYCAPIKGHSYVFWYQQVLKNEFKFLISFQNENVFDETGMPKERFSAKCLPNSPCSLEIQATKLEDSAVYFCASSQSAGEQKAFFGQGTRLTVV.

The genes are TRBV7-9 and TRBJ1-4, with a possible D match to TRBD1 (6 bases). The V gene's germline CDR1 is SEHNR and CDR2 FQNEAQ (reference sequence). The CDR3 has 15 amino acids. V was trimmed by 5 bases and J by 7 bases, leaving 17 bases between them. As DNA, the CDR3 is TGTGCCAGCAGCAAGCGGGACACGGGCGGTGAAAAACTGTTTTTT. This encodes CASSKRDTGGEKLFF. The full variable domain, completed using reference TRBV7-9 and TRBJ1-4, is DTGVSQNPRHKITKRGQNVTFRCDPISEHNRLYWYRQTLGQGPEFLTYFQNEAQLEKSRLLSDRFSAERPKGSFSTLEIQRTEQGDSAMYLCASSKRDTGGEKLFFGSGTQLSVL.

This rearrangement joins TRBV30 to TRBJ1-3; possible D gene TRBD1, 6 bases. CDR3 length: 13 residues. Deletions cut 3 bases from V and 8 bases from J, with 14 bases between. Germline lookup yields CDR1 GTSNPN and CDR2 SVGIG (reference sequence). Written as DNA, the CDR3 is TGTGCCTGGAGCCAAAGGCACAGGGACACCATATATTTT. Translating it yields CAWSQRHRDTIYF. Variable domain in full (rest from reference TRBV30 and TRBJ1-3): SQTIHQWPATLVQPVGSPLSLECTVEGTSNPNLYWYRQAAGRGLQLLFYSVGIGQISSEVPQNLSASRPQDRQFILSSKKLLLSDSGFYLCAWSQRHRDTIYFGEGSWLTVV.

This clone has just a few counts. V gene TRBV5-8 combines with J gene TRBJ2-7, with a weak D call TRBD1 (6 bases). This CDR3 is 15 amino acids long. Germline loops: CDR1 SGHTS, CDR2 YDEGEE. With 4 bases removed from V and 2 bases from J, the gap between germline ends came to 16 bases. CDR3 region: CASSNLTWGPYEQYF. The CDR3 nucleotides read TGTGCCAGCAGCAACCTTACTTGGGGGCCCTACGAGCAGTACTTC.

The chain carries TRBV10-3 and TRBJ2-3; D uncertain. Germline values: CDR1 ENHRY, CDR2 SYGVKD. This CDR3 comprises 13 residues. V lost 3 bases and J 0 bases, leaving 4 bases between the germline ends. The DNA of the CDR3 is TGTGCCATCAGTGAAGGTAGCACAGATACGCAGTATTTT. Translated, it gives CAISEGSTDTQYF.